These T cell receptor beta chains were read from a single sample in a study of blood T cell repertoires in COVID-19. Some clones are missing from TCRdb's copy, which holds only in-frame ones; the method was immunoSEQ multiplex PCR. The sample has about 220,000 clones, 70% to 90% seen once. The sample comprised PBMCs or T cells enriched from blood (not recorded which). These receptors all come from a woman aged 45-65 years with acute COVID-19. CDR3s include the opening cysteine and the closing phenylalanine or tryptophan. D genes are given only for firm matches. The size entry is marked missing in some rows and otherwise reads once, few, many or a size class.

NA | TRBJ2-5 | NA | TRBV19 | TGTGCCAGTAGTACTACAGGGTGGGAGACCCAGTACTTC | CASSTTGWETQYF
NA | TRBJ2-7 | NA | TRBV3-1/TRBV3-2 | TGTGCCAGCAGCCAAGAGGGGACACTCACCTACGAGCAGTACTTC | CASSQEGTLTYEQYF
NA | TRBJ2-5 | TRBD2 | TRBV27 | TGTGCCAGCAGTAACCTATTGCCCGGGGGGACCCTCGGCCAAGAGACCCAGTACTTC | CASSNLLPGGTLGQETQYF
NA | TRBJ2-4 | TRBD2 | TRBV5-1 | TGCGCCAGCAGCAGCGGACTAGGGTGGGTGGAAGCCAAAAACATTCAGTACTTC | CASSSGLGWVEAKNIQYF
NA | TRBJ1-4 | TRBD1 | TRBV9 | TGTGCCAGCAGCGCTCCCCCGGGACAGGGTAGTGAAAAACTGTTTTTT | CASSAPPGQGSEKLFF
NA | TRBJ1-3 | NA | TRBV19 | TGTGCCAGCCGACAGGTCGCCTCTGGAAACACCATATATTTT | CASRQVASGNTIYF
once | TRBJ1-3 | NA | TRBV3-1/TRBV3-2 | TGTGCCAGCAGCCCCCGGGACTCTGGAAACACCATATATTTT | CASSPRDSGNTIYF
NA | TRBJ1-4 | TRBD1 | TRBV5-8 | TGTGCCAGCACCATGACAGGGTTTAATGAAAAACTGTTTTTT | CASTMTGFNEKLFF
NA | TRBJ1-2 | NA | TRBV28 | TGTGCCAGCAGTTTTGGGGGCAGGGTTCAGAGTGGGGGCTACACCTTC | CASSFGGRVQSGGYTF
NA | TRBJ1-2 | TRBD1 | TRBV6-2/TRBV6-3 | TGTGCCAGCAGCTGGGACAGTTTTAACTATGGCTACACCTTC | CASSWDSFNYGYTF
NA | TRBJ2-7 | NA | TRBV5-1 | TGCGCCAGCAACTACCTTGGAGGGGTAGACGACGAGCAGTACTTC | CASNYLGGVDDEQYF
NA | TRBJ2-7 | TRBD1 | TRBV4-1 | TGCGCCAGCAGCCCTGGGACAGGGTCGGCCTACGAGCAGTACTTC | CASSPGTGSAYEQYF
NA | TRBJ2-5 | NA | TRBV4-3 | TGCGCCAGCAGCCCCCGATGGCGGGGATTCGAGACCCAGTACTTC | CASSPRWRGFETQYF
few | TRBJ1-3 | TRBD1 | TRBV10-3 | TGTGCCATCAGGCGAACAGCGAGCAGGGGGTTCTCTGGAAACACCATATATTTT | CAIRRTASRGFSGNTIYF
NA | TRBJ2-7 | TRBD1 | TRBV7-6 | TGTGCCAGCAGCGACAGGGGCTTACTCTACGAGCAGTACTTC | CASSDRGLLYEQYF
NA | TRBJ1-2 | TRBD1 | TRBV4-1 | TGCGCCAGCAGCCAAGAAGGGACAGGGAACAACTATGGCTACACCTTC | CASSQEGTGNNYGYTF
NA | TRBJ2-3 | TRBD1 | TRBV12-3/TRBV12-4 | TGTGCCAGCAGCCAGGGGGCAGATACGCAGTATTTT | CASSQGADTQYF